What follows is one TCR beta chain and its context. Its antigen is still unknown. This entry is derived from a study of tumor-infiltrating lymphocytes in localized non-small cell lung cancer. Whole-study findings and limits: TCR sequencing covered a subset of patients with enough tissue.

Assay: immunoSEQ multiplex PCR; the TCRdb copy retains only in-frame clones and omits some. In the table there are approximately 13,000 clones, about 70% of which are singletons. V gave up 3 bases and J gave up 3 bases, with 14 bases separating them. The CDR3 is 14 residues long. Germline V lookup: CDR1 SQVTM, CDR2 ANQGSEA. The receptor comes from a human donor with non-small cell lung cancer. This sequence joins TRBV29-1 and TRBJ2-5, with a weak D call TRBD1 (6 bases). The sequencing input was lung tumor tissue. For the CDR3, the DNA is TGCAGCGTTGATCAGGGGTCAGCAAAAGAGACCCAGTACTTC. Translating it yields CSVDQGSAKETQYF.